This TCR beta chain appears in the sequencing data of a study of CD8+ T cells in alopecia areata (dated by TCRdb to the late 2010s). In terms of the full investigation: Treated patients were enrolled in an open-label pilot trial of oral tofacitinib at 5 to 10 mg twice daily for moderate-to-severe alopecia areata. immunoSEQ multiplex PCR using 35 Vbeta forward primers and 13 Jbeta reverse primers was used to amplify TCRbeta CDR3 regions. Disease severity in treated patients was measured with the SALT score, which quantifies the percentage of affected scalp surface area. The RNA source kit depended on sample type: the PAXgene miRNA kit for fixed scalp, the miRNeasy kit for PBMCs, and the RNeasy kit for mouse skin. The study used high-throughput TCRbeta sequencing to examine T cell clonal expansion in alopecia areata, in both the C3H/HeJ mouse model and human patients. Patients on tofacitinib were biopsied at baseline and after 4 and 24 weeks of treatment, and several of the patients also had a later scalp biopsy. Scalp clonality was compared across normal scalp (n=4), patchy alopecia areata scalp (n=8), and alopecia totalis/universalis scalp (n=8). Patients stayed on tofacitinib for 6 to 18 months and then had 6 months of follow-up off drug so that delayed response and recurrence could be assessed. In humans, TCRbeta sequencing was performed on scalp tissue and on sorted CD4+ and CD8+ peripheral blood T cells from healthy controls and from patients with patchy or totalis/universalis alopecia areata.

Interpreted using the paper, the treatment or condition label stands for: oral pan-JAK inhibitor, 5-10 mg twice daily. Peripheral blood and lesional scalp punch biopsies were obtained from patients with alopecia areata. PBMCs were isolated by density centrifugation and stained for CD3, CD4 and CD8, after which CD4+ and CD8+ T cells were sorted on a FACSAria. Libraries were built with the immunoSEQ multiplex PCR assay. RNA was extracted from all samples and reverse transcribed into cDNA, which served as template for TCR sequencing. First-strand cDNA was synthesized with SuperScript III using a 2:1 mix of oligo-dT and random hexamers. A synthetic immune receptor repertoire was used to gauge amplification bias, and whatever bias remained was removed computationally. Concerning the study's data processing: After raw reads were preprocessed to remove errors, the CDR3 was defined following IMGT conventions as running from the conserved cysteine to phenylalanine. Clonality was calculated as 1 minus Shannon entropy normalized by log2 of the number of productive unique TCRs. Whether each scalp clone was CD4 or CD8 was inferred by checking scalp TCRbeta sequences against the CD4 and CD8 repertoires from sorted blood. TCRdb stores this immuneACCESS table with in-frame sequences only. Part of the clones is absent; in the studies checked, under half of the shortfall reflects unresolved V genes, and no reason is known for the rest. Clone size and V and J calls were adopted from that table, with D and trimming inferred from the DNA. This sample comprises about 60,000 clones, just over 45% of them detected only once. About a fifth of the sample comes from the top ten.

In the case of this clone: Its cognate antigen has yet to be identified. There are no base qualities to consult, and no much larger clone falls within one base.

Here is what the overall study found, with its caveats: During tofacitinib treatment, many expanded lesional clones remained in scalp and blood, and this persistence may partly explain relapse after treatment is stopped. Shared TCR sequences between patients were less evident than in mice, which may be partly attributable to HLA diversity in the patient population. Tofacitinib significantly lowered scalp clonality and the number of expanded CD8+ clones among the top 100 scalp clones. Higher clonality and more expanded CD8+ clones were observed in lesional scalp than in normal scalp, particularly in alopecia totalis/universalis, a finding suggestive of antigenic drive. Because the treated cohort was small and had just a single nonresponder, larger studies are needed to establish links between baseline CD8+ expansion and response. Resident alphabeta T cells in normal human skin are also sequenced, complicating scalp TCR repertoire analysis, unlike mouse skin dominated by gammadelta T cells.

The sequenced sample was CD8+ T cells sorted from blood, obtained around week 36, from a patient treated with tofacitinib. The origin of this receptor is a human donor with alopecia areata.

The CDR3 reads as follows: CASSTQGDEQFF. The sequenced DNA is TGTGCCAGCAGCACCCAGGGGGATGAGCAGTTCTTC. The sequence joins TRBV11-2 to TRBJ2-1, with TRBD1 matching 7 junction bases. Unmatched junction bases come to 3, with V trimmed by 5 bases and J by 8 bases. Via the germline V gene, CDR1 is SGHAT and CDR2 FQNNGV. Including cysteine and phenylalanine, the CDR3 has 12 amino acids. CDR3 DNA only is kept here, 36 bases in frame from base 1.